The present T cell receptor (beta chain) was sequenced within a study of T cell responses to AZD1222 COVID-19 vaccine. V was clipped by 0 bases and J by 1 base; unmatched bases: 12. Germline V gene data show CDR1 as SGHRS and CDR2 as YFSETQ. The CDR3 runs to 19 residues. Some clones are missing from TCRdb's copy, which holds only in-frame ones; the method was immunoSEQ multiplex PCR. The data hold 100,000 or so clones, with just over 90% observed a single time. Whole-study findings and limits: Baseline testing showed seropositivity in only five or six AZD1222 recipients.

Turning to this clone: The antigen is unknown.

V and J are TRBV5-1 and TRBJ1-4; 7 bases match TRBD1. The receptor was derived from an adult in good health. The starting material was peripheral blood, obtained on day 0 of AZD1222 vaccination. The CDR3, as DNA: TGCGCCAGCAGCTTGGGAATGGCCGCAGGGGGGGTAACTAATGAAAAACTGTTTTTT. Its translation is CASSLGMAAGGVTNEKLFF.